This TCR beta chain comes out of a study of a mutant IDH1 vaccine in newly diagnosed glioma. At the level of the study: Treated patients, roughly 62% male and about 38% female, averaged approximately 40 years of age.

Points on this clone: As yet, its antigen is unknown.

Germline CDR1 is KGHSH and CDR2 is LQKENI. CDR3 length equals 15 residues. The V gene end was trimmed by 6 bases and the J gene end by 5 bases; junction bases not matched to a gene: 7. Time point defined: week 47, end of study. What each vaccine dose contained was 300 ug of mutant IDH1 20-mer peptide, accompanied by topical imiquimod. The table came from immunoSEQ multiplex PCR; TCRdb's copy has only in-frame clones and leaves some out. The sample holds 45,000 to 55,000 clones, 65% to 85% seen once. The V call is TRBV18, the J call TRBJ2-1, with 10 bases fitting TRBD2. This clonotype originated in a woman under 40 with glioma. Some clones in this sample may be carry-over from other donors' samples. The material sequenced was PBMCs, taken from a glioma patient whose treatment included an IDH1 peptide vaccine. The CDR3 loop reads CASSRRTSGNNEQFF. The CDR3 coding sequence is TGTGCCAGCTCCCGACGGACTAGCGGAAACAATGAGCAGTTCTTC.